This TCR beta chain was recorded in a study of blood T cell repertoires in COVID-19. As for the study in general: Samples taken during acute and convalescent COVID-19 were collected in the United States, Italy and Spain. PBMCs, B-cell-depleted T cells, or T cells were the source of the cDNA or gDNA that made up the material.

The participants were between roughly 18 and 90 years old and came from roughly 25 US areas. Original processing notes: Cell counts per sample came from amplifying reference gene primers. The data were produced by immunoSEQ multiplex PCR, yet TCRdb's version contains in-frame clones alone and is incomplete. V and J calls and clone size are those listed in that table; D and trimming were worked out from the DNA. The sample has a few hundred thousand clones; 70% to 90% are singletons. The source is a woman between 18 and 30 years old who had recovered from COVID-19. Material: PBMCs or T cells enriched from blood (not recorded which).

The CDR3, as DNA: TGTGCCAGCAGCGAGGCTCCCGGACTAGCGGGAGAGACCCAGTACTTC. Translated: CASSEAPGLAGETQYF. The chain couples TRBV9 to TRBJ2-5; 11 nucleotides line up with TRBD2. Losses at the gene ends were 3 bases for V and 4 bases for J; bases not matched to a gene: 8. The CDR3 contains 16 residues. Germline V gene lookup returns CDR1 SGDLS and CDR2 YYNGEE.